What follows are 32 T cell receptor beta chains derived from one specimen sequenced in a study of T cell repertoires in cytomegalovirus infection. TCRdb fed the reads into MiXCR, producing one record per CDR3 protein. The sample consists of roughly 500,000 distinct CDR3 sequences, approximately 11% of them appearing once. The sequencing sample was made of PBMCs. Every receptor here comes from a human donor in good health (CMV status not recorded). Some clones in this sample may be carry-over from other donors' samples.

The sample holds a few counts of this clonotype. The CDR3 DNA follows: TGCGCCAGCAGTTTAGGACAACTTTACAATGAGCAGTTCTTC. Translation: CASSLGQLYNEQFF. The genes are TRBV5-1 and TRBJ2-1; D might be TRBD1 (5 bases). The germline V and J ends were trimmed by 5 bases and 4 bases, with 13 bases remaining between them. This CDR3 region has 14 residues. The V gene's germline CDR1 is SGHRS and CDR2 YFSETQ.

There are many counts of this clonotype. The chain uses TRBV20-1 and TRBJ2-5; weak D call: TRBD2 (7 bases). The germline V gene has CDR1 DFQATT and CDR2 SNEGSKA (reference sequence). V gave up 6 bases and J gave up 5 bases, with 19 bases separating them. The CDR3 sequence is 14 residues long. The CDR3 nucleotides are TGCAGTGCCGACCGGGGGGCGGGTTCGGAGACCCAGTACTTC. It is translated as CSADRGAGSETQYF.

The table lists this clonotype with many counts. J is TRBJ1-2 and V is TRBV6-1; D remains ambiguous. Trimming cost V 3 bases and J 3 bases, with 14 bases left between them. Looked up from germline, CDR1 is MNHNS and CDR2 is SASEGT. The CDR3 is 15 amino acids. CDR3 DNA: TGTGCCAGCAGTGAGTCCATCAGGAGGGACTATGGCTACACCTTC. Amino acids: CASSESIRRDYGYTF.

This clonotype came up many times. An end of the junction differs from the germline gene, which may be a read error. This chain links TRBV7-2 with TRBJ2-3, with TRBD2 matching 13 bases. CDR3 length: 16 amino acids. CDR1 is SGHTA, CDR2 FQGNSA, per germline. DNA for the CDR3: TGTGCCAGCAGCGTAGCGGGACTAGCGGGACCAGATACGCAGTATTTT. This encodes CASSVAGLAGPDTQYF.

This clonotype was recorded many times. J is TRBJ2-1 and V is TRBV23-1, with 9 bases matching TRBD1. TRBV23-1 is placed among ORFs of uncertain function. This CDR3 contains 16 residues. The V and J ends lost 0 bases and 8 bases, in that order; junction bases with no gene match: 8. DNA for the CDR3: TGCGCCAGCAGTCAATCGGGGACAGGGTATTGGGATGAGCAGTTCTTC. Translated: CASSQSGTGYWDEQFF.

This clonotype has ten or more counts. The chain has TRBV5-5 and TRBJ2-3, with TRBD1 matching 7 bases. Germline CDR1 SGHKS, CDR2 YYEKEE (reference sequence). CDR3 size: 17 residues. Trimming took 0 bases from V and 0 from J; bases not matched to a gene: 7. The CDR3 bases are TGTGCCAGCAGCTTGGCCAGGGGGACACTGAGCACAGATACGCAGTATTTT. It codes for CASSLARGTLSTDTQYF.

This clonotype was found many times. The chain is built from TRBV7-2 and TRBJ1-2; D unresolved. CDR3 length: 12 amino acids. From germline, CDR1 is SGHTA and CDR2 FQGNSA. Trimming left V 3 bases short and J 8 bases short, with 10 bases between. This CDR3 reads CASSFFLGGYTF. CDR3 DNA: TGTGCCAGCAGCTTTTTCTTGGGCGGCTACACCTTC.

The chain uses TRBV3-1 and TRBJ1-1; no firm D call. The CDR3 is 12 amino acids. The germline gives CDR1 LGHDT, CDR2 YNNKEL (reference sequence). The germline V and J ends were trimmed by 6 bases and 3 bases, with 8 bases remaining between them. CDR3 sequence: CASRLSDTEAFF. The CDR3 DNA follows: TGTGCCAGCAGGCTCAGCGACACTGAAGCTTTCTTT.

This clonotype has ten or more counts. The rearrangement uses TRBV7-6 and TRBJ1-3; TRBD1 agrees at 7 bases. The trim removed 5 bases at V and 3 bases at J, leaving 10 bases unmatched. The CDR3 runs to 16 residues. The germline V gene encodes CDR1 SGHVS and CDR2 FNYEAQ. CDR3 residues: CASSASGTAIGNTIYF. The CDR3 DNA is TGTGCCAGCAGCGCCTCCGGGACAGCAATTGGAAACACCATATATTTT.

This sequence joins TRBV12-3 or TRBV12-4 and TRBJ1-4; D ambiguous. The CDR3 is 14 residues long. The V end was cut by 5 bases, the J end by 8 bases, with 15 bases between. The CDR3 is CASSRSTGGEKLFF. The DNA of the CDR3 is TGTGCCAGCAGTCGGTCTACCGGTGGAGAAAAACTGTTTTTT.

This clonotype has ten or more counts. V usage is TRBV6-5 and J usage is TRBJ1-2; 7 bases align to TRBD1. Trimming at V came to 2 bases and at J to 6 bases, leaving 0 bases not matched to a gene. The CDR3 has 12 amino acids. Germline CDR1 is MNHEY and CDR2 is SVGAGI. In nucleotides, the CDR3 is TGTGCCAGCAGTTACAGGGGGCATGGCTACACCTTC. It specifies CASSYRGHGYTF.

This clonotype was seen a handful of times. The gene calls are TRBV20-1 and TRBJ2-3; the match to TRBD2 covers 10 bases. The CDR3 totals 15 residues. Per germline, CDR1 DFQATT and CDR2 SNEGSKA (reference sequence). V dropped 6 bases and J dropped 2; count of bases not matched to a gene: 8. CDR3 in amino acids: CSAPDSGRFTDTQYF. The DNA for the CDR3 is TGCAGTGCCCCGGATAGCGGGAGGTTCACAGATACGCAGTATTTT.

This rearrangement joins TRBV28 to TRBJ1-1; D is unclear. V was clipped by 2 bases and J by 7 bases, with 8 bases between them. Germline loops: CDR1 MDHEN, CDR2 SYDVKM. This CDR3 contains 12 residues. The CDR3 protein is CASSLVRDEAFF. CDR3 sequence (DNA): TGTGCCAGCAGTTTAGTGAGGGATGAAGCTTTCTTT.

The sample holds many counts of this clonotype. The chain is built from TRBV19 and TRBJ1-5; TRBD1 is a possible D gene (5 bases). The CDR3 spans 14 residues. CDR1 is LNHDA and CDR2 is SQIVND in the germline V gene (reference sequence). Trimming removed 4 bases from V and 3 bases from J, with 10 bases in between. The CDR3 DNA reads as TGTGCCAGTAGTAGTGACAGAAACAATCAGCCCCAGCATTTT. This translates into CASSSDRNNQPQHF.

The rearrangement joins TRBV18 to TRBJ2-3; 12 positions match TRBD1. The CDR3 is 16 amino acids. The ends lost 2 bases at V and 3 bases at J; junction bases unmatched: 3. In germline, CDR1 is KGHSH, CDR2 LQKENI. The CDR3 reads CASSPGTGGRTDTQYF. CDR3 nucleotides: TGTGCCAGCTCACCAGGGACAGGGGGCAGGACAGATACGCAGTATTTT. The full variable domain, with the rest looked up from reference TRBV18 and TRBJ2-3, is NAGVMQNPRHLVRRRGQEARLRCSPMKGHSHVYWYRQLPEEGLKFMVYLQKENIIDESGMPKERFSAEFPKEGPSILRIQQVVRGDSAAYFCASSPGTGGRTDTQYFGPGTRLTVL.

This clonotype was recorded many times. This chain joins TRBV5-4 and TRBJ2-3; no firm D call. V gave up 1 base and J gave up 4 bases, with 13 bases separating them. The CDR3 extends over 15 amino acids. Germline V gene data show CDR1 as SGHNT and CDR2 as YYREEE (reference sequence). The CDR3 loop reads CASSLSGELADTQYF. CDR3 bases: TGTGCCAGCAGCTTGTCGGGCGAGTTGGCAGATACGCAGTATTTT.

This clonotype was observed many times. The chain recombines TRBV7-8 with TRBJ2-5; 11 nucleotides align to TRBD2. The CDR3 runs to 18 residues. The ends lost 1 base at V and 1 base at J; junction bases unmatched: 8. The germline gives CDR1 SGHVS, CDR2 FQNEAQ. CDR3: CASSLGWRLAGTQETQYF. The CDR3 region has the DNA TGTGCCAGCAGCTTAGGGTGGAGACTAGCGGGGACCCAAGAGACCCAGTACTTC.

This clonotype was seen a handful of times. The V gene is TRBV9, the J gene TRBJ2-1; 7 bases agree with TRBD2. Germline assignment: CDR1 SGDLS and CDR2 YYNGEE. Unmatched junction bases numbered 8, after V lost 0 bases and J lost 5 bases. CDR3 length: 16 residues. CDR3 region: CASSVGGSGVHNEQFF. The CDR3 DNA sequence: TGTGCCAGCAGCGTAGGGGGGAGCGGGGTACACAATGAGCAGTTCTTC.

This clonotype was counted only a few times. This sequence joins TRBV19 and TRBJ2-1; TRBD2 aligns across 9 bases. From germline, CDR1 is LNHDA and CDR2 SQIVND (reference sequence). The junction had 9 bases not matched to a gene; V was cut back by 8 bases and J by 7 bases. The CDR3 extends over 14 amino acids. This CDR3 is CASASSGVGNEQFF. CDR3 coding DNA: TGTGCCAGTGCGTCTAGCGGGGTGGGGAATGAGCAGTTCTTC.

This clonotype was observed a few times. The chain recombines TRBV20-1 with TRBJ2-1; no firm D call. Trimming pared 4 bases from V and 12 bases from J, leaving 13 bases between. This CDR3 spans 11 amino acids. Germline-derived CDR1 and CDR2 are DFQATT and SNEGSKA (reference sequence). The CDR3 here is CSATQRLGQFF. DNA for the CDR3: TGCAGTGCTACCCAGCGTCTGGGGCAGTTCTTC.

This chain joins TRBV6-5 and TRBJ2-3; 15 bases are a match to TRBD2. This CDR3 has 16 amino acids. The ends lost 4 bases at V and 4 bases at J; junction bases unmatched: 3. The germline CDR1 and CDR2 sequences are MNHEY and SVGAGI. CDR3 sequence (DNA): TGTGCCAGCAGTTCTGGGACTAGCGGGAGGTCAGATACGCAGTATTTT. Protein sequence: CASSSGTSGRSDTQYF.

This clonotype was seen ten or more times. The rearrangement uses TRBV14 and TRBJ2-5; no clear D. Germline V lookup: CDR1 SGHDN, CDR2 FVKESK. CDR3 length: 13 residues. Between the trimmed V and J ends, which lost 4 bases and 4 bases, there was a span of 10 bases. The CDR3 reads CASSPLSRETQYF. The CDR3, as DNA: TGTGCCAGCAGCCCCCTCAGTCGAGAGACCCAGTACTTC.

This clonotype was counted many times. The chain is built from TRBV7-9 and TRBJ2-3, with TRBD2 matching over 11 bases. Losses at the gene ends were 1 base for V and 0 bases for J; bases not matched to a gene: 6. The CDR3 runs to 18 residues. The germline gives CDR1 SEHNR, CDR2 FQNEAQ (reference sequence). The CDR3 loop is CASSLGIAGGISTDTQYF. CDR3 in DNA: TGTGCCAGCAGCTTAGGAATAGCGGGGGGGATCAGCACAGATACGCAGTATTTT.

This clonotype was seen at least ten times. The chain links TRBV2 to TRBJ2-2, with 7 bases matching TRBD1. J was trimmed by 3 bases and V by 8 bases; bases with no gene match: 3. The CDR3 totals 13 residues. The germline V gene has CDR1 SNHLY and CDR2 FYNNEI. The CDR3: CASGQDYTGELFF. Here the CDR3 DNA reads TGTGCCAGCGGACAGGACTACACCGGGGAGCTGTTTTTT.

J is TRBJ1-1 and V is TRBV2, with D maybe TRBD1 (6 bases). The CDR3 has 12 residues. Trimming shortened V by 9 bases and J by 3 bases, and 11 bases separated the two germline ends. Germline V gene data show CDR1 as SNHLY and CDR2 as FYNNEI. DNA of the CDR3: TGTGCCAGAAGGGGGGAGGACACTGAAGCTTTCTTT. This translates into CARRGEDTEAFF.

This clonotype was detected ten times or more. The V and J genes are TRBV19 and TRBJ2-2; TRBD2 might be the D (5 bases). V lost 7 bases to trimming and J lost 6 bases, with 21 bases between them. This CDR3 has 16 amino acids. Germline loops: CDR1 LNHDA, CDR2 SQIVND (reference sequence). CDR3 DNA sequence: TGTGCCAGTATTGGGTCTTTGGGGAGATTCGCCGGGGAGCTGTTTTTT. Translation gives CASIGSLGRFAGELFF.

This clonotype has ten or more counts. The CDR3 region has the DNA TGTGCCAGCAGCCAAGAAAATTGGTACGAGCAGTACTTC. Translation gives CASSQENWYEQYF. The rearrangement uses TRBV14 and TRBJ2-7, with no clear D. Looked up from germline, CDR1 is SGHDN and CDR2 is FVKESK. V was cut by 0 bases and J by 4 bases, with 7 bases left in between. CDR3 size: 13 residues.

This clonotype has a count of ten or more. This sequence joins TRBV12-3 or TRBV12-4 and TRBJ2-7; no clear D. The CDR3 has 13 residues. Trimming stripped 1 base from V and 7 bases from J, with 11 bases between. CDR3 nucleotides: TGTGCCAGCAGTTTAGGTCCTCGGACGGAGCAGTACTTC. Encoded protein: CASSLGPRTEQYF.

This clonotype has more than one count but fewer than ten. The chain recombines TRBV20-1 with TRBJ2-5; D might be TRBD1 (6 bases). Trimming removed 6 bases at V and 5 bases at J, with 19 bases between. The CDR3 is made up of 14 amino acids. CDR1 and CDR2 from the germline V gene are DFQATT and SNEGSKA (reference sequence). CDR3 bases: TGCAGTGCAAGACAGGCAAAAATTATCGAGACCCAGTACTTC. It codes for CSARQAKIIETQYF.

This clonotype was seen at least ten times. CDR3 DNA sequence: TGCGCCAGCAGCGCGCGCTCGAATCTAGCGGGGGGAGAGACCCAGTACTTC. This gives the protein CASSARSNLAGGETQYF. The genes are TRBV5-1 and TRBJ2-5; 11 bases map to TRBD2. The CDR3 covers 17 residues. V dropped 4 bases and J dropped 4; count of bases not matched to a gene: 12. CDR1 is SGHRS, CDR2 YFSETQ, per germline.

This clonotype appeared many times. The chain uses TRBV7-9 and TRBJ2-6, with D maybe TRBD1 (6 bases). The germline V gene encodes CDR1 SEHNR and CDR2 FQNEAQ (reference sequence). Trimming pared 0 bases from V and 2 bases from J, leaving 11 bases between. CDR3 length: 17 amino acids. Here the CDR3 DNA reads TGTGCCAGCAGCTTAGCTTTGGGGGCGCCTGGGGCCAACGTCCTGACTTTC. Protein sequence: CASSLALGAPGANVLTF. Drawing the rest from reference TRBV7-9 and TRBJ2-6, the complete variable domain is DTGVSQNPRHKITKRGQNVTFRCDPISEHNRLYWYRQTLGQGPEFLTYFQNEAQLEKSRLLSDRFSAERPKGSFSTLEIQRTEQGDSAMYLCASSLALGAPGANVLTFGAGSRLTVL.

In its sample, this clonotype was seen many times. The chain is built from TRBV7-2 and TRBJ1-1; D unresolved. V was cut by 5 bases and J by 2 bases, with 6 bases left in between. The CDR3 loop spans 12 amino acids. The germline CDR1 and CDR2 sequences are SGHTA and FQGNSA. DNA of the CDR3: TGTGCCAGCAGCACTTACAACACTGAAGCTTTCTTT. This translates into CASSTYNTEAFF.